These 2 T cell receptor beta chains originate from one sample sequenced in a study of cytomegalovirus exposure and HLA in healthy donors. Primers: 60 Vbeta forward and 13 Jbeta reverse. Only in-frame clones appear in the TCRdb table, and some are missing; sequencing was by immunoSEQ multiplex PCR. The sample yields under 200,000 clones, around 84% seen once. Sequenced input: PBMCs. These receptors were collected from a male donor in good health and CMV-seropositive.

This chain connects TRBV4-3 to TRBJ2-7; 8 bases match TRBD2. Germline-derived CDR1 and CDR2 are LGHNA and YSLEER. Germline trimming cut 0 bases from V and 3 bases from J; bases unmatched to any gene: 7. The CDR3 loop spans 16 amino acids. In nucleotides, the CDR3 is TGCGCCAGCAGCCAAGATGGAGCGGGAGTTTTCTACGAGCAGTACTTC. As protein: CASSQDGAGVFYEQYF.

The chain employs TRBV9 and TRBJ1-2, with a tentative D call TRBD1 (5 bases). CDR1 is SGDLS and CDR2 is YYNGEE in the germline V gene. The CDR3 has 13 residues. Trimming removed 0 bases from V and 8 bases from J, with 11 bases in between. The CDR3 spells CASSVVNGGGYTF. The CDR3 DNA reads TGTGCCAGCAGCGTAGTCAATGGGGGGGGCTACACCTTC.